This T cell receptor beta chain is drawn from a study of cytomegalovirus exposure and HLA in healthy donors. PCR amplification relied on 60 Vbeta primers (plus 13 Jbeta primers). Assay used: immunoSEQ multiplex PCR; TCRdb lists only in-frame clones, some missing. This sample has some 270,000 clones, with around nine tenths found just once. Study observations and caveats: According to a later analysis, donors in an Asian-associated ancestry cluster reportedly had fewer N-insertions than the roughly 670-donor mean. Specificity of three CMV-associated chains for CMV antigens was verified in vitro. For TCR beta chains, V- and J-gene trimming was later linked to a missense DCLRE1C variant.

Per germline, CDR1 PRHDT and CDR2 FYEKMQ (reference sequence). The CDR3 has 15 residues. The germline V and J ends were trimmed by 0 bases and 6 bases, with 11 bases remaining between them. About this clone: Its cognate antigen is unknown.

Sequencing was carried out using PBMCs. The chain recombines TRBV13 with TRBJ2-2, with D uncertain. The sequence came from a girl aged 2 to 10 in good health and CMV-seronegative. CDR3 sequence reads: CASSLGVAQSGELFF. CDR3 DNA sequence: TGTGCCAGCAGCTTAGGAGTCGCTCAGTCCGGGGAGCTGTTTTTT.